The sample holds one count of the clone carrying this TCR beta chain. A junction boundary mismatches the germline segment, possibly from a read error. Starting material of about 480 ng total RNA yielded TCR beta cDNA via a constant-region primer. Nested multiplex PCR, run for three rounds with slightly modified ARM-PCR, yielded TCR beta libraries. TCRdb recomputed calls from the multiplex PCR reads with MiXCR, one row per CDR3 protein. The table has about 320,000 distinct CDR3 sequences, 65% seen once; the top ten hold 9% to 10%. Unsorted whole blood supplied the blood RNA, and germline DNA was isolated too. HBV chronically infected the treatment-naive patients. A sample of roughly 3.8 milliliters of peripheral blood was taken before surgery. These data are taken from a study of tumor-infiltrating lymphocytes in primary liver carcinoma. About the study: Samples gave roughly 3.5 to 8 million productive TCRbeta reads, similar across tissue types.

The sequenced material came from peripheral blood. The sequence derives from a man aged 35 to 55 with primary liver carcinoma and hepatitis B virus infection.

The CDR3 DNA reads TGTGCCAGCAGCCAAGTGGGACTAGCGGGATTAGGCACAGATACGCAGTTTTTT. Translation gives CASSQVGLAGLGTDTQFF. The chain links TRBV11-2 to TRBJ2-3; 13 bases are shared with TRBD2. The CDR3 covers 18 residues. CDR1 SGHAT and CDR2 FQNNGV come from the germline V gene. Full variable domain (missing parts from reference TRBV11-2 and TRBJ2-3): EAGVAQSPRYKIIEKRQSVAFWCNPISGHATLYWYQQILGQGPKLLIQFQNNGVVDDSQLPKDRFSAERLKGVDSTLKIQPAKLEDSAVYLCASSQVGLAGLGTDTQFFGPGTRLTVL.